This T cell receptor (beta chain) was obtained from a study of T cells expressing NK-cell markers. Germline CDR1 is LGHNA and CDR2 is YNFKEQ. The CDR3 is made up of 16 amino acids. UMI-tagged 5'RACE template switching yielded the TCR beta cDNA. Using the 5' RACE reads, TCRdb records one entry per CDR3 protein without DNA. The sample totals 500,000 or so distinct CDR3 sequences. V and J are TRBV4-2 and TRBJ2-3; TCRdb lists TRBD2, though no DNA is available to test this call. The TCR originated in a man between 18 and 35 years old in good health. The specimen sequenced was blood T cells: a sorted CD56 or NKG2C T cell subset, CD4+ or CD8+ T cells, or bulk PBMC T cells (not recorded which). The CDR3: CASSQGTSGNTDTQYF.